A single sample gave rise to the 9 T cell receptor beta chains below, sequenced in a study of tumor-infiltrating lymphocytes in oesophageal squamous cell carcinoma. TCRdb passed the PCR reads through MiXCR, listing each CDR3 protein once. The sample holds 16,000 or so distinct CDR3 sequences, 40% to 55% seen once. Sample: blood. These receptors came from a female donor with esophageal squamous cell carcinoma.

The V call is TRBV11-3, the J call TRBJ2-5; 14 nucleotides agree with TRBD2. In germline, CDR1 is SGHNT, CDR2 YENEEA. The CDR3 runs to 15 residues. The junction had 0 bases not matched to a gene; V was cut back by 3 bases and J by 3 bases. CDR3 nucleotides: TGTGCCAGCAGCTTGGGACTAGCGGGGGAAGAGACCCAGTACTTC. Its protein is CASSLGLAGEETQYF.

In this sample, this clonotype turned up many times. One base away lies a much larger clone, so this may be a sequencing read error. The CDR3 region has the DNA TGTGCCATCCGGGACTCCGACTACAATGAGCAGTACTTC. Protein sequence: CAIRDSDYNEQYF. This rearrangement joins TRBV10-3 to TRBJ2-5; the D gene is possibly TRBD2 (6 bases). The CDR3 runs to 13 residues. V lost 8 bases, J lost 11 bases, and 21 bases lay in between. Germline CDR1 is ENHRY and CDR2 is SYGVKD.

In its sample, this clonotype was seen many times. The chain is built from TRBV27 and TRBJ2-5, with 9 bases lining up with TRBD1. The CDR3 is made up of 15 amino acids. In germline, CDR1 is MNHEY, CDR2 SMNVEV (reference sequence). The V segment lost 4 bases and the J segment 11 bases; nucleotides outside the gene matches: 14. Here the CDR3 reads CASSWRTGDYNEQYF. The CDR3 DNA is TGTGCCAGCAGTTGGAGGACAGGGGATTACAATGAGCAGTACTTC.

In its sample, this clonotype was seen many times. The V call is TRBV14, the J call TRBJ2-3; tentatively, D is TRBD2 (6 bases). The CDR3 has 13 amino acids. Germline V gives CDR1 SGHDN, CDR2 FVKESK. Trimming took 4 bases from V and 4 from J, leaving 9 bases between them. CDR3 coding DNA: TGTGCCAGCAGCCCTACGGGGGCAGATACGCAGTATTTT. Amino acids: CASSPTGADTQYF. The full variable domain, completed using reference TRBV14 and TRBJ2-3, is EAGVTQFPSHSVIEKGQTVTLRCDPISGHDNLYWYRRVMGKEIKFLLHFVKESKQDESGMPNNRFLAERTGGTYSTLKVQPAELEDSGVYFCASSPTGADTQYFGPGTRLTVL.

The table lists this clonotype with a count of one. V and J are TRBV7-1 and TRBJ2-1; D call uncertain. TRBV7-1 falls under the ORF class, with uncertain function. Trimming pared 6 bases from V and 0 bases from J, leaving 9 bases between. The CDR3 is 14 residues long. The CDR3 reads CASSPTASYNEQFF. CDR3 nucleotide sequence: TGTGCCAGCAGTCCTACTGCCTCCTACAATGAGCAGTTCTTC.

The rearrangement joins TRBV7-3 to TRBJ2-1; 9 bases fit TRBD1. The DNA end favors TRBJ2-7, so the J call may be wrong. The germline gives CDR1 SGHTA, CDR2 FQGTGA. The CDR3 contains 15 residues. CDR3 in amino acids: CASSLSWGQGNEQYF. In DNA form, the CDR3 reads TGTGCCAGCAGCTTAAGCTGGGGACAGGGCAACGAGCAGTACTTC.

V usage is TRBV28 and J usage is TRBJ2-5; D ambiguous. TRBJ2-7 matches the DNA end more closely, so the J call is doubtful. The length of the CDR3 is 15 residues. Per the germline V gene, CDR1 is MDHEN and CDR2 is SYDVKM. The CDR3 bases are TGTGCCAGCAGCCAGCACCCGGGCCAAACCTACGAGCAGTACTTC. Translating it yields CASSQHPGQTYEQYF.

This chain joins TRBV30 and TRBJ1-1, with D possibly TRBD1 on 5 matching bases. Per germline, CDR1 GTSNPN and CDR2 SVGIG (reference sequence). CDR3 size: 13 residues. Trimming shortened V by 7 bases and J by 4 bases, and 16 bases separated the two germline ends. Here the CDR3 DNA reads TGTGCCTCCTCGGACATCGGGGGCACTGAAGCTTTCTTT. Its translation: CASSDIGGTEAFF. The variable domain in full, completed from reference TRBV30 and TRBJ1-1, reads SQTIHQWPATLVQPVGSPLSLECTVEGTSNPNLYWYRQAAGRGLQLLFYSVGIGQISSEVPQNLSASRPQDRQFILSSKKLLLSDSGFYLCASSDIGGTEAFFGQGTRLTVV.

The chain employs TRBV7-9 and TRBJ1-1; 12 nucleotides line up with TRBD2. The last part of the DNA fits TRBJ2-3 better; the J call may be wrong. This CDR3 has 15 amino acids. The germline V gene has CDR1 SEHNR and CDR2 FQNEAQ (reference sequence). This chain's CDR3 is CASSSSGGAWDTQYF. For the CDR3, the DNA is TGTGCCAGCAGTTCTAGCGGGGGGGCATGGGATACGCAGTATTTT.